This T cell receptor (beta chain) was identified in a study of blood T cell repertoires in COVID-19. Overall study: The analysed material was cDNA or gDNA that came from T cells, B-cell-depleted T cells, or PBMCs.

How the authors handled the data: Estimates of nucleated cell counts were drawn from the amplification of reference gene primers. Sequencing used immunoSEQ multiplex PCR; TCRdb keeps in-frame clones, though not all of them. The D gene and trimming were derived from the DNA, and the V and J assignments and clone size from that table. The data hold about 400,000 clones, with about 88% observed a single time. The germline V gene encodes CDR1 SNHLY and CDR2 FYNNEI. Trimming left V 6 bases short and J 2 bases short, with 4 bases between. The CDR3 has 11 amino acids. This receptor was taken from a human donor in a cohort sampled during active COVID-19. The sequencing sample was made of peripheral blood. This chain joins TRBV2 and TRBJ2-5; D unresolved. CDR3 DNA: TGTGCCAGCAGCACACAAGAGACCCAGTACTTC. As protein: CASSTQETQYF. The variable domain in full, completed from reference TRBV2 and TRBJ2-5, reads EPEVTQTPSHQVTQMGQEVILRCVPISNHLYFYWYRQILGQKVEFLVSFYNNEISEKSEIFDDQFSVERPDGSNFTLKIRSTKLEDSAMYFCASSTQETQYFGPGTRLLVL.